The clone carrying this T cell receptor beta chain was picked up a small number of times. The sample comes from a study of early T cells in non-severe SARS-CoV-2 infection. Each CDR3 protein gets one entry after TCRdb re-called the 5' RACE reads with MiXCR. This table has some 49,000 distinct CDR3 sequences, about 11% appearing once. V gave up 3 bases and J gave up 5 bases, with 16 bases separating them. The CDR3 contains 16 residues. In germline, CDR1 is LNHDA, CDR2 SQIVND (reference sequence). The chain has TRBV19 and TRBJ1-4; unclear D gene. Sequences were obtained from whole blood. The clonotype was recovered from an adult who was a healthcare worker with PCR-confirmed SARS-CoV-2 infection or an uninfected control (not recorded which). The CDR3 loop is CASSILYRGGNEKLFF. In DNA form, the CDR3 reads TGTGCCAGTAGTATCCTTTACAGAGGCGGAAATGAAAAACTGTTTTTT.